This T cell receptor (beta chain) comes out of a study of response to subunit inactivated influenza vaccine. A single record per CDR3 protein comes from TCRdb applying MiXCR to the RT-PCR reads. Of fewer than 750,000 distinct CDR3 sequences listed, 14% are singletons. The sample holds many counts of this clonotype. The V end was cut by 6 bases, the J end by 9 bases, with 18 bases between. This CDR3 has 14 residues. The chain has TRBV12-3 or TRBV12-4 and TRBJ2-1, with a tentative D call TRBD1 (7 bases). This clonotype was sampled from a man aged 45 to 65 who received an inactivated influenza vaccine. The sample here was PBMCs from blood, taken roughly 12 days after vaccination. The DNA of the CDR3 is TGTGCCAGCAGAAGGGACAGAGAGGGGGGTGAGCAGTTCTTC. Its protein is CASRRDREGGEQFF.